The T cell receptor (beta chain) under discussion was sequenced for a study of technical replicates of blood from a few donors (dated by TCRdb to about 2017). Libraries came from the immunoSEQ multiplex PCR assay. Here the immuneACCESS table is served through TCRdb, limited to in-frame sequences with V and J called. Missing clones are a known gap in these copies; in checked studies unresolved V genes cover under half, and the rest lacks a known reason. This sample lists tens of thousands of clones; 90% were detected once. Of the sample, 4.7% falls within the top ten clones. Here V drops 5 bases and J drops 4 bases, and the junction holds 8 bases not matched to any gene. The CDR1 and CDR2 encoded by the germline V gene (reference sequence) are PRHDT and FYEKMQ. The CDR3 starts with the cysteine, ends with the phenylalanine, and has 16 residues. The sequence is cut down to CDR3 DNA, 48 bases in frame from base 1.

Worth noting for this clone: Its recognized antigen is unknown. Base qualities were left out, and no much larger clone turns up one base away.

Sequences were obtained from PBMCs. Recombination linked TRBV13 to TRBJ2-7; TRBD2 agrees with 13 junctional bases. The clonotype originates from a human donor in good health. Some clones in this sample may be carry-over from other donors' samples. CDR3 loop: CASSHGLAGVFYEQYF. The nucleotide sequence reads TGTGCCAGCAGCCACGGACTAGCGGGAGTTTTTTACGAGCAGTACTTC.